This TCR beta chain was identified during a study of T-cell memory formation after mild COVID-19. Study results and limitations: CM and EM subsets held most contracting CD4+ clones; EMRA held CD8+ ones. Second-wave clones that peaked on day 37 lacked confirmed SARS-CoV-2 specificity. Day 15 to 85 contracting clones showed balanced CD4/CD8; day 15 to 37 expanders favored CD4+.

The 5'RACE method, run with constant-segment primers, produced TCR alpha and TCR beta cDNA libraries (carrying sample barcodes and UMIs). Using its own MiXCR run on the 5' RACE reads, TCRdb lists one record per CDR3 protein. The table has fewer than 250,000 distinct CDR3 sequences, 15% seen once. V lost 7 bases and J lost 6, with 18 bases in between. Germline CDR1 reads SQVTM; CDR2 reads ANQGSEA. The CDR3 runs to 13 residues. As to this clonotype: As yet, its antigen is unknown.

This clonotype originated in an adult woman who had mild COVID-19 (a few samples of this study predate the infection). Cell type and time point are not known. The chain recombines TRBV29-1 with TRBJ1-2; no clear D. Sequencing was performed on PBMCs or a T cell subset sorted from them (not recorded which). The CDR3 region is CSAGRLIGDGYTF. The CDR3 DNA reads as TGCAGCGCTGGACGACTGATTGGGGATGGCTACACCTTC. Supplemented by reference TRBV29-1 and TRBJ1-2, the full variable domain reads SAVISQKPSRDICQRGTSLTIQCQVDSQVTMMFWYRQQPGQSLTLIATANQGSEATYESGFVIDKFPISRPNLTFSTLTVSNMSPEDSSIYLCSAGRLIGDGYTFGSGTRLTVV.